This TCR beta chain was found in a study of lymphopenia after photon versus proton radiotherapy. This CDR3 comprises 16 residues. Germline CDR1 and CDR2: MNHEY and SMNVEV (reference sequence). The junction had 16 bases not matched to a gene; V was cut back by 10 bases and J by 6 bases. Only in-frame clones appear in the TCRdb table, and some are missing; sequencing was by immunoSEQ multiplex PCR. This sample yields just over 25,000 clones, of which roughly 85% are seen a single time; about 5.2% belongs to the top ten. V usage is TRBV27 and J usage is TRBJ2-1; 9 bases match TRBD2. The input for sequencing was peripheral blood, taken from a patient treated with photon-based radiotherapy. This sequence originates from a man younger than 40 with gastric cancer. DNA for the CDR3: TGTGCCATTGGGACCCCGGGACTAGCAATGGGCAATGAGCAGTTCTTC. As protein: CAIGTPGLAMGNEQFF.